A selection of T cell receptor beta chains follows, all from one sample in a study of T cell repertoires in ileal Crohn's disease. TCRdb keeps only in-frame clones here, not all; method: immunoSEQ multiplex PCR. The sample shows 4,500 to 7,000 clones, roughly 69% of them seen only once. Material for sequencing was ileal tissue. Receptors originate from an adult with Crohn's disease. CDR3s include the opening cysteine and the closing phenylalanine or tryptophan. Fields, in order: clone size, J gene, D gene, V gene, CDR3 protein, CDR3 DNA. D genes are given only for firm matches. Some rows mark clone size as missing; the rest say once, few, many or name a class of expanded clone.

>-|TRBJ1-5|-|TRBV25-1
CASSWMGVNQPQHF
TGTGCCAGCAGTTGGATGGGAGTCAATCAGCCCCAGCATTTT
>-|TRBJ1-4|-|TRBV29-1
CSVSGGGGEKLFF
TGCAGCGTTTCTGGGGGCGGCGGTGAAAAACTGTTTTTT
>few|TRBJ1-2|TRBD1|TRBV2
CASSEARGGPGYGYTF
TGTGCCAGCAGTGAAGCGCGAGGGGGCCCGGGCTATGGCTACACCTTC
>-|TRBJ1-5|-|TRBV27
CASRQGNQPQHF
TGTGCCAGCAGACAGGGCAATCAGCCCCAGCATTTT
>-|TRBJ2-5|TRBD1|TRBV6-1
CASSEGQGAETQYF
TGTGCCAGCAGTGAAGGACAGGGGGCCGAGACCCAGTACTTC
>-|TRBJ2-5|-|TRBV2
CASTGEAETQYF
TGTGCCAGCACAGGGGAAGCGGAGACCCAGTACTTC
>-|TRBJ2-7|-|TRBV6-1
CASTHQQGPYEQYF
TGTGCCAGCACCCACCAACAGGGTCCCTACGAGCAGTACTTC
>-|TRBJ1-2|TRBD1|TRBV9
CASSPTGVGYTF
TGTGCCAGCAGCCCGACAGGGGTTGGCTACACCTTC
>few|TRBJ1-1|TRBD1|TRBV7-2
CASSLGGGETEAFF
TGTGCCAGCAGCCTAGGGGGCGGTGAGACTGAAGCTTTCTTT
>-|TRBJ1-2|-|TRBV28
CASSTYREGANYGYTF
TGTGCCAGCAGCACCTACAGGGAGGGGGCTAACTATGGCTACACCTTC
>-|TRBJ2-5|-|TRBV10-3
CAIGSQTGAETQYF
TGTGCCATCGGGAGCCAGACAGGTGCAGAGACCCAGTACTTC
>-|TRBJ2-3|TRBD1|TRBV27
CASSFSGQGADTQYF
TGTGCCAGCAGTTTCTCGGGACAGGGGGCAGATACGCAGTATTTT
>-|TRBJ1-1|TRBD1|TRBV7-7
CASSSDRDTEAFF
TGTGCCAGCAGCTCCGACAGGGACACTGAAGCTTTCTTT
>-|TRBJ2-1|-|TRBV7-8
CASSLASGDLNGQFF
TGTGCCAGCAGCTTAGCGTCGGGGGATCTCAATGGGCAGTTCTTC
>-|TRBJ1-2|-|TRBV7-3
CASSSRQDPTF
TGTGCCAGCAGCTCCCGACAGGACCCCACCTTC
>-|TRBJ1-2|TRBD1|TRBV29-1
CSVESGGYGYTF
TGCAGCGTTGAGTCAGGGGGCTATGGCTACACCTTC
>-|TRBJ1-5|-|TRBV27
CASRLKGGYSNQPQHF
TGTGCCAGCCGTCTTAAGGGGGGGTATAGCAATCAGCCCCAGCATTTT
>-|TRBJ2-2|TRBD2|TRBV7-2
CASSLAARRLAGSINTGELFF
TGTGCCAGCAGCTTAGCCGCCCGTAGACTAGCGGGGAGTATTAACACCGGGGAGCTGTTTTTT
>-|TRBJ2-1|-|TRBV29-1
CSVDGGYNEQFF
TGCAGCGTTGACGGGGGATACAATGAGCAGTTCTTC
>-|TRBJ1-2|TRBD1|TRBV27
CASSPSTGVDGYTF
TGTGCCAGCAGTCCCTCGACAGGGGTGGATGGCTACACCTTC
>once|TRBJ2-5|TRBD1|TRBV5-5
CASRRKQQGAGETQYF
TGTGCCAGCAGGCGGAAACAACAGGGGGCGGGCGAGACCCAGTACTTC
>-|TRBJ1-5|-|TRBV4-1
CASSPTPGAGAQHF
TGCGCCAGCAGCCCCACCCCAGGGGCAGGAGCCCAGCATTTT
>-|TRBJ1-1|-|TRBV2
CASSPDSPMNTEAFF
TGTGCCAGCAGCCCGGACAGCCCGATGAACACTGAAGCTTTCTTT
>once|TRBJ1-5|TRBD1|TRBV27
CASRQGWGSNQPQHF
TGTGCCAGCCGACAGGGGTGGGGGAGCAATCAGCCCCAGCATTTT
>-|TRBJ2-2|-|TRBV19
CASSIFGGVNTGELFF
TGTGCCAGTAGTATCTTCGGGGGAGTGAACACCGGGGAGCTGTTTTTT
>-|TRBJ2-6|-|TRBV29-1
CSVGADSGANVLTF
TGCAGCGTTGGGGCTGACTCTGGGGCCAACGTCCTGACTTTC
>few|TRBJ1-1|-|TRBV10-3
CAISETTAGAGVRAFF
TGTGCCATCAGTGAGACAACGGCAGGGGCCGGGGTTAGAGCTTTCTTT
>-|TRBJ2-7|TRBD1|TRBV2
CASGGQGPWEQYF
TGTGCCAGCGGGGGACAGGGGCCATGGGAGCAGTACTTC
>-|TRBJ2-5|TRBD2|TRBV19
CASRAGIAGQETQYF
TGTGCCAGTAGGGCCGGGATAGCGGGTCAAGAGACCCAGTACTTC
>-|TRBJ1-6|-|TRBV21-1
CASSNVREGNSPLHF
TGTGCCAGCAGCAACGTCAGGGAGGGGAATTCACCCCTCCACTTT
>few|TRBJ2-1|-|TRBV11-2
CASSLILAPSSYNEQFF
TGTGCCAGCAGCCTCATCCTAGCGCCCAGCTCCTACAATGAGCAGTTCTTC
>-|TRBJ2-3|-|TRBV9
CASSVIGVTDTQYF
TGTGCCAGCAGCGTAATAGGGGTCACAGATACGCAGTATTTT
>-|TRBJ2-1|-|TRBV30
CASSGWGGNPREQFF
TGTGCCTCCTCAGGTTGGGGGGGCAACCCCAGGGAGCAGTTCTTC
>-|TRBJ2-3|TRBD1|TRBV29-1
CSVAEQGTDTQYF
TGCAGCGTCGCCGAACAGGGGACAGATACGCAGTATTTT
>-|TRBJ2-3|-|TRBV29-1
CSVASGTDTQYF
TGCAGCGTTGCGAGCGGGACAGATACGCAGTATTTT
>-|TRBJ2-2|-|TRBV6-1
CASRGPGELFF
TGTGCCAGTAGGGGTCCCGGGGAGCTGTTTTTT
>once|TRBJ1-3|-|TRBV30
CARVGSGNTIYF
TGTGCCCGGGTCGGGTCTGGAAACACCATATATTTT